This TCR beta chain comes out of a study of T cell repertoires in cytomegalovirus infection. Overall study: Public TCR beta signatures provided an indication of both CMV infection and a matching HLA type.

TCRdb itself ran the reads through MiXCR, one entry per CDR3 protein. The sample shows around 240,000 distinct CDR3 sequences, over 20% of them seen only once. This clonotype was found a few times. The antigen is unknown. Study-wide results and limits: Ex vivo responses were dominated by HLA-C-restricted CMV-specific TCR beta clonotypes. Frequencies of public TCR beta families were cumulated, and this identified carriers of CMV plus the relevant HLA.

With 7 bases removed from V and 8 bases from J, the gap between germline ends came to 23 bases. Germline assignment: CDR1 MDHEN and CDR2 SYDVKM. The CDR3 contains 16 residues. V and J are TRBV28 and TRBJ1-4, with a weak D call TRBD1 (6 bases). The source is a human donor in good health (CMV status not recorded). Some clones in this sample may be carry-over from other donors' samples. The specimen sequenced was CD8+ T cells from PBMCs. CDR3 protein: CASTPRYREPNEKLFF. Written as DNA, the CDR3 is TGTGCCAGCACGCCTAGATACAGGGAACCGAACGAAAAACTGTTTTTT.